The present entry profiles one T cell receptor (beta chain) with its context. These data are taken from a study of blood T cell repertoires in COVID-19. Study information: Researchers got acute and convalescent COVID-19 samples from the United States, Italy and Spain. T cells, B-cell-depleted T cells, or PBMCs provided the cDNA or gDNA that served as material.

Authors' methods: Amplification of reference gene primers was used by the study to estimate nucleated cell counts. The table came from immunoSEQ multiplex PCR; TCRdb's copy has only in-frame clones and leaves some out. V, J and clone size derive from that table, while D and trimming were established from the DNA sequence. The sample contains about 240,000 clones, 82% of which appear only once. The CDR3 totals 12 residues. V shed 6 bases and J shed 5 bases, with 11 bases lying between them. Germline V CDR1 and CDR2: SEHNR, FQNEAQ (reference sequence). The source of this sequence is a woman aged 55-70 years with active or convalescent COVID-19. This rearrangement joins TRBV7-9 to TRBJ2-7; a weak D match, TRBD1 (6 bases). Sequencing was carried out using peripheral blood. The CDR3 coding sequence is TGTGCCAGCAGTCGGACAGCGGACGAGCAGTACTTC. This codes for CASSRTADEQYF.